These 29 T cell receptor beta chains came from one sample sequenced in a study of early stage breast cancer tumors. Clones were read by immunoSEQ multiplex PCR, and TCRdb kept only the in-frame ones, dropping some. This repertoire shows around 31,000 clones, roughly four fifths found once; its top ten account for approximately 5%. The sequencing sample was made of blood. All receptors come from a middle-aged person with breast cancer.

CDR3 sequence reads: CAWGQKYRPGANVLTF. In nucleotides, the CDR3 is TGTGCCTGGGGTCAGAAATATCGTCCGGGGGCCAACGTCCTGACTTTC. V usage is TRBV30 and J usage is TRBJ2-6; D remains unclear. This CDR3 region has 16 residues. The V end lost 5 bases, the J end lost 4 bases, and 18 bases lay between the germline ends. Germline values: CDR1 GTSNPN, CDR2 SVGIG (reference sequence).

By frequency in the sample, this clone is medium-sized. Other DNA sequences in this sample translate to the same CDR3. The chain is built from TRBV4-1 and TRBJ2-7; TRBD2 matches at 8 bases. Germline V gives CDR1 MGHRA, CDR2 YSYEKL. V was clipped by 2 bases and J by 1 base; unmatched bases: 4. The CDR3 is 15 amino acids. The CDR3 nucleotides read TGCGCCAGCAGCCAACCGGGACTAGTGTCCTACGAGCAGTACTTC. Its protein product is CASSQPGLVSYEQYF.

The chain has TRBV5-1 and TRBJ2-1; D unresolved. V shed 3 bases and J shed 0 bases, with 10 bases lying between them. This CDR3 is 15 amino acids long. Germline V gene sequence: CDR1 SGHRS, CDR2 YFSETQ. The CDR3 DNA reads as TGCGCCAGCAGCTCACACCAAAGCTCCTACAATGAGCAGTTCTTC. This gives the protein CASSSHQSSYNEQFF.

The rearrangement links TRBV7-9 to TRBJ2-5; TRBD2 agrees at 9 bases. The CDR3 loop spans 17 amino acids. V lost 1 base to trimming and J lost 2 bases; unmatched junction nucleotides: 8. CDR1 and CDR2 (germline): SEHNR, FQNEAQ (reference sequence). Here the CDR3 reads CASSLEGGRGLQETQYF. The CDR3 DNA is TGTGCCAGCAGCTTAGAGGGCGGGAGGGGGCTTCAAGAGACCCAGTACTTC.

The chain joins TRBV6-6 to TRBJ2-5; D gene uncertain. Germline values: CDR1 MNHNY, CDR2 SVGAGI (reference sequence). V dropped 0 bases and J dropped 7 bases, with 6 bases sitting between them. CDR3 size: 12 residues. This CDR3 is CASSYSGGTQYF. CDR3 sequence (DNA): TGTGCCAGCAGTTACTCAGGTGGGACCCAGTACTTC.

The chain carries TRBV7-9 and TRBJ2-1; 10 nucleotides match TRBD2. CDR1 is SEHNR, CDR2 FQNEAQ, per germline (reference sequence). Trimming removed 4 bases from V and 7 bases from J; junction bases left unmatched: 13. This CDR3 spans 17 amino acids. The CDR3 nucleotides read TGTGCCAGCAGCTCAGGACTAGCGGATCTTGGAGTTAATGAGCAGTTCTTC. Residues: CASSSGLADLGVNEQFF.

V usage is TRBV7-2 and J usage is TRBJ2-7, with D perhaps given as TRBD1 or TRBD2 (6 bases each). The ends were cut back, 1 base at V and 0 bases at J, with 16 bases in the middle. The CDR3 contains 17 residues. Germline V gene sequence: CDR1 SGHTA, CDR2 FQGNSA. Here the CDR3 reads CASSLVYLRDISYEQYF. Written as DNA, the CDR3 is TGTGCCAGCAGCTTAGTTTATTTGCGGGACATCTCCTACGAGCAGTACTTC.

The chain combines TRBV4-1 with TRBJ2-7; 8 bases are shared with TRBD1. The CDR3 extends over 13 amino acids. CDR1 MGHRA and CDR2 YSYEKL come from the germline V gene. V trimming: 0 bases; J trimming: 7 bases; junction bases outside the gene matches: 2. The CDR3 nucleotides read TGCGCCAGCAGCCAAGACAGGGGGCAGGAGCAGTACTTC. Residues: CASSQDRGQEQYF.

The chain has TRBV9 and TRBJ2-5; D is ambiguous. CDR3 length: 15 amino acids. CDR1 SGDLS and CDR2 YYNGEE come from the germline V gene. V was cut by 0 bases and J by 3 bases, with 12 bases left in between. The CDR3: CASSVDAGGEETQYF. The CDR3 bases are TGTGCCAGCAGCGTAGACGCAGGTGGGGAAGAGACCCAGTACTTC.

This clone was counted a single time. This chain joins TRBV20-1 and TRBJ2-7, with D unclear. Germline V lookup: CDR1 DFQATT, CDR2 SNEGSKA (reference sequence). The V end lost 4 bases, the J end lost 4 bases, and 8 bases lay between the germline ends. CDR3 length equals 11 residues. The CDR3 nucleotides read TGCAGTGCTATAAACGGATACGAGCAGTACTTC. Amino acids: CSAINGYEQYF.

The V and J genes are TRBV7-6 and TRBJ1-4; D gene ambiguous. V lost 1 base to trimming and J lost 0 bases, with 18 bases between them. CDR1 SGHVS and CDR2 FNYEAQ come from the germline V gene. This CDR3 spans 19 amino acids. The CDR3 DNA follows: TGTGCCAGCAGCTTAGGCTCTTTTGGCGGACCTGCAACTAATGAAAAACTGTTTTTT. This sequence encodes CASSLGSFGGPATNEKLFF. Based on the CDR3 plus reference TRBV7-6 and TRBJ1-4, the full variable domain is GAGVSQSPRYKVTKRGQDVALRCDPISGHVSLYWYRQALGQGPEFLTYFNYEAQQDKSGLPNDRFSAERPEGSISTLTIQRTEQRDSAMYRCASSLGSFGGPATNEKLFFGSGTQLSVL.

The chain carries TRBV7-9 and TRBJ2-3; D is perhaps TRBD2 (6 bases). From germline, CDR1 is SEHNR and CDR2 FQNEAQ (reference sequence). V was pared by 7 bases and J by 3 bases, with 17 bases between. There are 15 residues in the CDR3. The CDR3, as DNA: TGTGCCAGCACCGCCGGAGGAGGGAGAACAGATACGCAGTATTTT. Its translation: CASTAGGGRTDTQYF.

Written as DNA, the CDR3 is TGTGCCTGGAGTGTGGCACTAGCGGGAATGCCGGGGTACGAGCAGTACTTC. Translation gives CAWSVALAGMPGYEQYF. The V and J genes are TRBV30 and TRBJ2-7; 10 bases match TRBD2. Germline V lookup: CDR1 GTSNPN, CDR2 SVGIG (reference sequence). With 0 bases clipped from V and 4 bases from J, the junction kept 12 bases outside the gene matches. The CDR3 extends over 17 amino acids.

This chain joins TRBV9 and TRBJ2-7; TRBD1 matches at 10 bases. This CDR3 is built from 16 residues. Per germline, CDR1 SGDLS and CDR2 YYNGEE. Unmatched junction bases numbered 8, after V lost 3 bases and J lost 2 bases. CDR3 bases: TGTGCCAGCAGCGCCGGGACAGGGGCTCTAACCTACGAGCAGTACTTC. Translation gives CASSAGTGALTYEQYF. Full variable domain (rest looked up from reference TRBV9 and TRBJ2-7): DSGVTQTPKHLITATGQRVTLRCSPRSGDLSVYWYQQSLDQGLQFLIQYYNGEERAKGNILERFSAQQFPDLHSELNLSSLELGDSALYFCASSAGTGALTYEQYFGPGTRLTVT.

This clone appeared a single time. The chain is built from TRBV5-4 and TRBJ1-1; D not resolved. Germline V lookup: CDR1 SGHNT, CDR2 YYREEE (reference sequence). V was clipped by 0 bases and J by 1 base, with 7 bases between them. The CDR3 runs 14 residues. As DNA, the CDR3 is TGTGCCAGCAGCTTGGGGCAATCGAACACTGAAGCTTTCTTT. Translated, it gives CASSLGQSNTEAFF. Based on the CDR3 plus reference TRBV5-4 and TRBJ1-1, the full variable domain is ETGVTQSPTHLIKTRGQQVTLRCSSQSGHNTVSWYQQALGQGPQFIFQYYREEENGRGNFPPRFSGLQFPNYSSELNVNALELDDSALYLCASSLGQSNTEAFFGQGTRLTVV.

The V and J genes are TRBV10-2 and TRBJ2-2; D assignment may be TRBD1 or TRBD2 (5 bases each). Germline V gives CDR1 WSHSY, CDR2 SAAADI. V was cut by 7 bases and J by 2 bases, with 11 bases left in between. The CDR3 loop spans 14 amino acids. CDR3: CASTPGPNTGELFF. Here the CDR3 DNA reads TGCGCCAGCACTCCGGGACCCAACACCGGGGAGCTGTTTTTT.

The chain combines TRBV6-5 with TRBJ2-1; no clear D. CDR1 and CDR2 from the germline V gene are MNHEY and SVGAGI. The CDR3 is made up of 14 amino acids. Between the trimmed V and J ends, which lost 6 bases and 2 bases, there was a span of 11 bases. The CDR3 sequence: CASSLFSAYNEQFF. The CDR3, as DNA: TGTGCCAGCAGCCTCTTTTCTGCCTACAATGAGCAGTTCTTC.

This clone was found a few times. The chain recombines TRBV19 with TRBJ1-3; 7 bases are a match to TRBD1. From germline, CDR1 is LNHDA and CDR2 SQIVND (reference sequence). The CDR3 totals 13 residues. V lost 5 bases and J lost 3; bases outside the gene matches: 1. CDR3 in amino acids: CASSGTVGNTIYF. CDR3 in DNA: TGTGCCAGTAGTGGGACAGTTGGAAACACCATATATTTT.

The chain links TRBV7-3 to TRBJ2-2, with TRBD2 identical over 7 bases. V lost 1 base and J lost 7; bases outside the gene matches: 6. CDR1 is SGHTA and CDR2 is FQGTGA in the germline V gene. The CDR3 runs 15 residues. The CDR3 DNA reads as TGTGCCAGCAGCTTAAGCGGGAGAGCGTTCGGGGAGCTGTTTTTT. It translates to CASSLSGRAFGELFF. The variable domain in full, with the rest retrieved from reference TRBV7-3 and TRBJ2-2, is GAGVSQTPSNKVTEKGKYVELRCDPISGHTALYWYRQSLGQGPEFLIYFQGTGAADDSGLPNDRFFAVRPEGSVSTLKIQRTERGDSAVYLCASSLSGRAFGELFFGEGSRLTVL.

DNA for the CDR3: TGTGCCAGCTCACCTAGACTAGCGGGAGACACCGGGGAGCTGTTTTTT. Translation gives CASSPRLAGDTGELFF. V gene TRBV18 combines with J gene TRBJ2-2; TRBD2 matches 12 bases. V shed 3 bases and J 3 bases; nucleotides not matched to a gene: 2. Germline lookup yields CDR1 KGHSH and CDR2 LQKENI. The CDR3 extends over 16 amino acids.

V gene TRBV7-3 combines with J gene TRBJ1-2; D is uncertain. Per germline, CDR1 SGHTA and CDR2 FQGTGA. The CDR3 totals 14 residues. V lost 2 bases and J 2 bases, leaving 9 bases between the germline ends. CDR3 coding DNA: TGTGCCAGCAGCTTAGATAACACAAACTATGGCTACACCTTC. The encoded protein is CASSLDNTNYGYTF.

The CDR3 protein is CASSLEAGGNTIYF. CDR3 in DNA: TGTGCCAGCAGCTTAGAGGCGGGAGGAAACACCATATATTTT. The chain uses TRBV7-3 and TRBJ1-3; D ambiguous. Germline V gene lookup returns CDR1 SGHTA and CDR2 FQGTGA. Trimming cost V 2 bases and J 4 bases, with 9 bases left between them. The CDR3 length is 14 residues.

The V call is TRBV29-1, the J call TRBJ1-1, with D hard to call. Germline-derived CDR1 and CDR2 are SQVTM and ANQGSEA. CDR3 length: 13 amino acids. V lost 1 base, J lost 4 bases, and 10 bases lay in between. The CDR3 DNA is TGCAGCGTTGAAGTGTGGGTGGGCACTGAAGCTTTCTTT. It specifies CSVEVWVGTEAFF. The full variable domain, with the rest looked up from reference TRBV29-1 and TRBJ1-1, is SAVISQKPSRDICQRGTSLTIQCQVDSQVTMMFWYRQQPGQSLTLIATANQGSEATYESGFVIDKFPISRPNLTFSTLTVSNMSPEDSSIYLCSVEVWVGTEAFFGQGTRLTVV.

CDR3 DNA: TGTGCCAGCAGCTTAGATATAGCCTCCTACAATGAGCAGTTCTTC. Translating gives CASSLDIASYNEQFF. The chain links TRBV7-2 to TRBJ2-1; D not certain. V lost 1 base to trimming and J lost 0 bases, with 7 bases between them. The germline gives CDR1 SGHTA, CDR2 FQGNSA. The CDR3 covers 15 residues.

By its share, this clone is medium-sized (0.01 to 0.1%). V is TRBV18 and J is TRBJ1-1; D gene ambiguous. Germline values: CDR1 KGHSH, CDR2 LQKENI. The CDR3 runs to 12 residues. Trimming shortened V by 3 bases and J by 7 bases, and 9 bases separated the two germline ends. The chain's CDR3 is CASSPRQDEAFF. In nucleotides, the CDR3 is TGTGCCAGCTCACCTAGGCAGGATGAAGCTTTCTTT.

The rearrangement uses TRBV19 and TRBJ1-2, with 7 bases aligning to TRBD1. The CDR3 contains 17 residues. Looked up from germline, CDR1 is LNHDA and CDR2 is SQIVND (reference sequence). V lost 5 bases and J lost 3; bases outside the gene matches: 15. Here the CDR3 reads CASSDGDRVRGDYGYTF. CDR3 DNA: TGTGCCAGTAGTGATGGCGACAGGGTAAGAGGGGACTATGGCTACACCTTC.

The chain is built from TRBV10-3 and TRBJ2-3; D is uncertain. CDR3 length equals 12 residues. The germline CDR1 and CDR2 sequences are ENHRY and SYGVKD. V lost 5 bases and J 5 bases, leaving 8 bases between the germline ends. CDR3: CAISLLKDTQYF. The CDR3 DNA is TGTGCCATCAGTCTGCTAAAAGATACGCAGTATTTT.

The chain is built from TRBV25-1 and TRBJ2-2; TRBD1 is a possible D gene (6 bases). With 4 bases removed from V and 1 base from J, the gap between germline ends came to 13 bases. The CDR3 is made up of 16 amino acids. Germline V gene lookup returns CDR1 MGHDK and CDR2 SYGVNS. The CDR3, as DNA: TGTGCCAGCAGTGGGTACCGGGACAAGAACACCGGGGAGCTGTTTTTT. Its protein is CASSGYRDKNTGELFF. Supplemented by reference TRBV25-1 and TRBJ2-2, the full variable domain reads EADIYQTPRYLVIGTGKKITLECSQTMGHDKMYWYQQDPGMELHLIHYSYGVNSTEKGDLSSESTVSRIRTEHFPLTLESARPSHTSQYLCASSGYRDKNTGELFFGEGSRLTVL.

The CDR3: CASRPDRGIDNEQFF. The CDR3 nucleotides are TGTGCCAGCAGGCCGGACAGGGGTATTGACAATGAGCAGTTCTTC. V gene TRBV28 combines with J gene TRBJ2-1; 9 bases are shared with TRBD1. This CDR3 has 15 residues. V lost 6 bases and J lost 5; bases outside the gene matches: 8. The germline CDR1 and CDR2 sequences are MDHEN and SYDVKM.